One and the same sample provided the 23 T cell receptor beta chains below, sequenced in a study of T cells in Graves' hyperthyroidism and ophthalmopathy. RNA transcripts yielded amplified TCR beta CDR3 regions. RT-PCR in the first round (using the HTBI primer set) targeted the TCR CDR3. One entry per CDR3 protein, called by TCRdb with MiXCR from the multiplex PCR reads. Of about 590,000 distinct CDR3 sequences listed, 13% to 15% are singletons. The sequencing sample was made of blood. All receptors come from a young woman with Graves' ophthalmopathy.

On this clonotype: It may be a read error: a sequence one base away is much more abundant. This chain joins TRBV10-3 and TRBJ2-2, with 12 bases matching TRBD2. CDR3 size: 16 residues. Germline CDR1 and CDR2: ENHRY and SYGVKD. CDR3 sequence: CAISRTSGKNAGELFF. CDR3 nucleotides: TGTGCCATCAGTAGGACTAGCGGGAAGAACGCCGGGGAGCTGTTTTTT.

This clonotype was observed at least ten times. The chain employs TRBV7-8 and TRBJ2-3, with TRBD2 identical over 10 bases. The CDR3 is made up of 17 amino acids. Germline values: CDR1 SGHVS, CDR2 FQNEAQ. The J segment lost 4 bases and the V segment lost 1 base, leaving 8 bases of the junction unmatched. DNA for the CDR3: TGTGCCAGCAGCTTAGACGGTAGCGGGAGGAGGGCAGATACGCAGTATTTT. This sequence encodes CASSLDGSGRRADTQYF.

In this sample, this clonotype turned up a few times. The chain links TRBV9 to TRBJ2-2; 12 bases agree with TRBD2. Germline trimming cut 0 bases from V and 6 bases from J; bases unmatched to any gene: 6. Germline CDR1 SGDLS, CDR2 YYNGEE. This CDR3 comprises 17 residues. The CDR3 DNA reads TGTGCCAGCAGCGTAGCGTCTAGCGGGGGGGTATCCGGGGAGCTGTTTTTT. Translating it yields CASSVASSGGVSGELFF.

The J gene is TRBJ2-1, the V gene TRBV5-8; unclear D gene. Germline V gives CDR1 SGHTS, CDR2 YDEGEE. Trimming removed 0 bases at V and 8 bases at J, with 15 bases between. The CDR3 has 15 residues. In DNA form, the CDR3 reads TGTGCCAGCAGCTTGGTACGGTATAAGACCGATGAGCAGTTCTTC. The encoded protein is CASSLVRYKTDEQFF.

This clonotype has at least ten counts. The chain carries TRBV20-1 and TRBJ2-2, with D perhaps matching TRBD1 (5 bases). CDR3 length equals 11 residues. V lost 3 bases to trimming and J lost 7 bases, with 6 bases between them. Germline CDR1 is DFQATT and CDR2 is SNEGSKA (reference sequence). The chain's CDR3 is CSARTVGELFF. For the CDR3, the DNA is TGCAGTGCTAGGACAGTCGGGGAGCTGTTTTTT.

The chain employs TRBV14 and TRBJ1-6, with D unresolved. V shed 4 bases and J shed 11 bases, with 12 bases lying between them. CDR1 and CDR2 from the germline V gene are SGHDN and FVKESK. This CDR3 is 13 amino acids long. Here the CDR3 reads CASSLTRGTPLHF. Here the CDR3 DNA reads TGTGCCAGCAGCCTTACAAGAGGAACACCCCTCCACTTT.

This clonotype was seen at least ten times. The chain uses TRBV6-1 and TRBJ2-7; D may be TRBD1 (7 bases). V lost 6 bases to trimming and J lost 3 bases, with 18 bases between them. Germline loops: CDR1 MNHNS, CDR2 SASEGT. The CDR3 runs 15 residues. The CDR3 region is CASSLTTGRFYEQYF. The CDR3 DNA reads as TGTGCCAGCAGCCTAACGACAGGGAGGTTCTACGAGCAGTACTTC.

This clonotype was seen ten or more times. This CDR3 reads CASSRRGSSYNEQFF. The CDR3 DNA reads TGTGCCAGCAGTCGCCGAGGGAGCTCCTACAATGAGCAGTTCTTC. The chain has TRBV7-2 and TRBJ2-1, with D possibly being TRBD2 (5 bases). The CDR3 length is 15 residues. CDR1 is SGHTA and CDR2 is FQGNSA in the germline V gene. V dropped 6 bases and J dropped 0 bases, with 12 bases sitting between them.

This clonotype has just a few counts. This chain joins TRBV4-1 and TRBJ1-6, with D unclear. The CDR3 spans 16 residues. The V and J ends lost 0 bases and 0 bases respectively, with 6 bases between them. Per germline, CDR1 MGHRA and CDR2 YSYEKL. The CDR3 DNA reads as TGCGCCAGCAGCCAAGACAGGAGCTCCTATAATTCACCCCTCCACTTT. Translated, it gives CASSQDRSSYNSPLHF.

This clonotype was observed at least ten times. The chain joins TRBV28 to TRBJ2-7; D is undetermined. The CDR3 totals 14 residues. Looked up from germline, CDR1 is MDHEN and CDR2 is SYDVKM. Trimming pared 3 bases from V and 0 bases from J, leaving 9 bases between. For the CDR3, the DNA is TGTGCCAGCAGTTTTACTATAGGCTCCTACGAGCAGTACTTC. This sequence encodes CASSFTIGSYEQYF.

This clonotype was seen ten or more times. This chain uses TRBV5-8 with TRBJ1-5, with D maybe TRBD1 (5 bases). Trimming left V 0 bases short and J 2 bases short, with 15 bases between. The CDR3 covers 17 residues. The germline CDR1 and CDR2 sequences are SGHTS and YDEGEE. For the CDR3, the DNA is TGTGCCAGCAGCTTGGGCTGGCGACAGAGGCGCAATCAGCCCCAGCATTTT. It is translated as CASSLGWRQRRNQPQHF.

The CDR3: CASSIGQGDRNTEAFF. The CDR3 coding sequence is TGTGCCAGTAGTATCGGGCAGGGGGACAGGAACACTGAAGCTTTCTTT. The chain carries TRBV19 and TRBJ1-1, with 7 bases matching TRBD1. CDR1 LNHDA and CDR2 SQIVND come from the germline V gene (reference sequence). The V and J ends lost 3 bases and 1 base, in that order; junction bases with no gene match: 8. The CDR3 is 16 amino acids.

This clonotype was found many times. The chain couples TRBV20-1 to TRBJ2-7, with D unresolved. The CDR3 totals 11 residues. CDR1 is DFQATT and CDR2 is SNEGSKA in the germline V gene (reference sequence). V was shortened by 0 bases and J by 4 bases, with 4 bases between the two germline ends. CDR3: CSARDGYEQYF. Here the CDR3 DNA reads TGCAGTGCTAGAGATGGGTACGAGCAGTACTTC.

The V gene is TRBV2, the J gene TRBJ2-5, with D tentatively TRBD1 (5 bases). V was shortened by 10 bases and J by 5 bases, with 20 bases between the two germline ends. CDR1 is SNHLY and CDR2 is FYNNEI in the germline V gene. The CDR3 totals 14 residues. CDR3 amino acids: CANSLQASPETQYF. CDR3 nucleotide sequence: TGTGCCAACAGCTTACAGGCCTCCCCGGAGACCCAGTACTTC.

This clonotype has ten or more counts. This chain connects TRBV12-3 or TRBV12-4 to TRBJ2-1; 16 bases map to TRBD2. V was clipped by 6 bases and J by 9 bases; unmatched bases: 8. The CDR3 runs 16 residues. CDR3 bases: TGTGCCAGCAGACCGGGGACTAGCGGGAGGGGAAGTGAGCAGTTCTTC. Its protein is CASRPGTSGRGSEQFF.

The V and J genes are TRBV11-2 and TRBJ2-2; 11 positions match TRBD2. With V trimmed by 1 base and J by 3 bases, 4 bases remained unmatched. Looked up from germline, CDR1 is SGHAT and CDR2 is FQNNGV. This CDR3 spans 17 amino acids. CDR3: CASSLGILAGDTGELFF. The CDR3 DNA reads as TGTGCCAGCAGCTTAGGTATACTAGCGGGGGACACCGGGGAGCTGTTTTTT.

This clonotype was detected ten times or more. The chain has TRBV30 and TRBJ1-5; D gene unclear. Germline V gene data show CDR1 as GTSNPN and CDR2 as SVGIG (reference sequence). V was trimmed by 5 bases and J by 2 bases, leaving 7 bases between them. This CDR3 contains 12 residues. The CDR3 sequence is CAWGQGNQPQHF. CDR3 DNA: TGTGCCTGGGGCCAGGGCAATCAGCCCCAGCATTTT.

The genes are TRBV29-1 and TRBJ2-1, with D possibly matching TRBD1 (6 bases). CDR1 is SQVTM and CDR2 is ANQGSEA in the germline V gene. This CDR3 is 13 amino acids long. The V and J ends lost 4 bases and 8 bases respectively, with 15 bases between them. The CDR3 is CSVVGAWKDEQFF. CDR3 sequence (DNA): TGCAGCGTTGTGGGGGCTTGGAAGGATGAGCAGTTCTTC.

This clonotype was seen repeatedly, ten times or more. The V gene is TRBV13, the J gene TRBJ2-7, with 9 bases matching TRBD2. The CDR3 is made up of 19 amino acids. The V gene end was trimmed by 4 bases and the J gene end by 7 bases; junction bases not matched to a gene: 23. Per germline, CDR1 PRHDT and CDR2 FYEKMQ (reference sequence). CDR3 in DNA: TGTGCCAGCAGCTCCAAGTCGGAGCGGGAGGAATCGGGCGATAGTGAGCAGTACTTC. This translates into CASSSKSEREESGDSEQYF.

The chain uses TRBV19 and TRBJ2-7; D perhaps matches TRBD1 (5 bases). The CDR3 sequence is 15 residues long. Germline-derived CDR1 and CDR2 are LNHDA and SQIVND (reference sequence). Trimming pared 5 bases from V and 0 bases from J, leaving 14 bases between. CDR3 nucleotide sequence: TGTGCCAGTAGTCCCCCTGACAGCCTCTCCTACGAGCAGTACTTC. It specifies CASSPPDSLSYEQYF.

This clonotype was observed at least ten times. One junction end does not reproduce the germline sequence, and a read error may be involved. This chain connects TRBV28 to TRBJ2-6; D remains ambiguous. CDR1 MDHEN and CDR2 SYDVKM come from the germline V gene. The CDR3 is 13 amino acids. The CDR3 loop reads CASSLPGANVLTF. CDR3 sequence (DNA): TGCGCCAGCAGCTTACCTGGGGCCAACGTCCTGACTTTC.

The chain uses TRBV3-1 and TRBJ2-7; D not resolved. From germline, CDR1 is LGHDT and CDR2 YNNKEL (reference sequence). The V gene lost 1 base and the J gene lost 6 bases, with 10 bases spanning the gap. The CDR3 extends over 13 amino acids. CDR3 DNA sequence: TGTGCCAGCAGCCAAGGCCCGGGTAGCGAGCAGTACTTC. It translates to CASSQGPGSEQYF.

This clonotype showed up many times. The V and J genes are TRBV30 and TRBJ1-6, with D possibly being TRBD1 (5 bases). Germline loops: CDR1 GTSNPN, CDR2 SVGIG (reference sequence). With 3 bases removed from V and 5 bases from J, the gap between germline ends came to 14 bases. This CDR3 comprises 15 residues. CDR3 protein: CAWSLLEGDNSPLHF. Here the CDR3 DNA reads TGTGCCTGGAGCCTCCTCGAAGGGGATAATTCACCCCTCCACTTT.